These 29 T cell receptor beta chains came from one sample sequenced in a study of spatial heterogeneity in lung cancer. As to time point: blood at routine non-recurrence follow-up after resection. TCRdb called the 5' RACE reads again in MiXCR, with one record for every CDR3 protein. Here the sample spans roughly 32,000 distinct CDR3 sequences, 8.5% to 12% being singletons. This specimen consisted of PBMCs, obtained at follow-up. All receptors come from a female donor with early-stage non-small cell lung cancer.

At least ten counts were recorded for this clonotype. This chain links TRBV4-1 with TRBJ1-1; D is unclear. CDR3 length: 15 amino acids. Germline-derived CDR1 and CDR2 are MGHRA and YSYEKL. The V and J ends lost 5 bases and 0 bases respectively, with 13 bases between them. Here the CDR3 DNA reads TGCGCCAGCAGCGAGATACAGTCAATGAACACTGAAGCTTTCTTT. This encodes CASSEIQSMNTEAFF.

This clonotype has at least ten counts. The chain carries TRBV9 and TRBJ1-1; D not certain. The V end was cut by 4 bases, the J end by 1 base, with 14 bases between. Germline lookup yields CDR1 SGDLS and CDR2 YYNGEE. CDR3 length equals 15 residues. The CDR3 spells CASSLGVSQNTEAFF. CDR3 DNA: TGTGCCAGCAGCCTCGGCGTCAGCCAGAACACTGAAGCTTTCTTT.

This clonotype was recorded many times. The CDR3: CASSLWKGRKETQYF. CDR3 DNA sequence: TGTGCCAGCAGCTTATGGAAGGGAAGGAAAGAGACCCAGTACTTC. The chain carries TRBV7-8 and TRBJ2-5; no definite D call. Germline loops: CDR1 SGHVS, CDR2 FQNEAQ. There are 15 residues in the CDR3. The ends were cut back, 2 bases at V and 3 bases at J, with 13 bases in the middle.

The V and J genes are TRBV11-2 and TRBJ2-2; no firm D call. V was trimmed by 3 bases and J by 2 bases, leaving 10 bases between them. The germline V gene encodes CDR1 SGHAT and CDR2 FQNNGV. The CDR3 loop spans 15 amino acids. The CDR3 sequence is CASSFAHGNTGELFF. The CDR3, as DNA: TGTGCCAGCAGCTTTGCTCATGGCAACACCGGGGAGCTGTTTTTT.

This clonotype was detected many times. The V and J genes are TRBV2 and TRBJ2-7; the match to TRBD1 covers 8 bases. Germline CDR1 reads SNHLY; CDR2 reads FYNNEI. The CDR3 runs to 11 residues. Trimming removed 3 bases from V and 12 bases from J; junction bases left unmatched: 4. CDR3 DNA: TGTGCCAGCAGTGACACCGGGACAGGGTACTTC. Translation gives CASSDTGTGYF.

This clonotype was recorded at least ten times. CDR3 in DNA: TGTGCCAGCAGATTTAGCGGGGGGCCGGTTAATGAGCAGTTCTTC. This translates into CASRFSGGPVNEQFF. The V and J genes are TRBV13 and TRBJ2-1; 10 bases fit TRBD2. Germline CDR1 reads PRHDT; CDR2 reads FYEKMQ (reference sequence). The J segment lost 7 bases and the V segment lost 6 bases, leaving 9 bases of the junction unmatched. The CDR3 totals 15 residues.

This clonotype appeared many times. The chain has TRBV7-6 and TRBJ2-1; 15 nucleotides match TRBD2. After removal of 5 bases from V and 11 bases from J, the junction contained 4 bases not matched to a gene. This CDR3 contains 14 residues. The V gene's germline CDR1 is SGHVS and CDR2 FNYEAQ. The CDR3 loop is CASSPGTSGGQQFF. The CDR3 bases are TGTGCCAGCAGCCCGGGGACTAGCGGGGGGCAGCAGTTCTTC.

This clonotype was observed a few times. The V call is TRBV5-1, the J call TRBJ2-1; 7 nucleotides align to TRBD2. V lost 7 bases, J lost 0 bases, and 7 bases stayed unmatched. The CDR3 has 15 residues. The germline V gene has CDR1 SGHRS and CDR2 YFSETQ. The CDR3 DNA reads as TGCGCCAGCCAAGAAGCGGGGTTCTCCTACAATGAGCAGTTCTTC. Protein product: CASQEAGFSYNEQFF. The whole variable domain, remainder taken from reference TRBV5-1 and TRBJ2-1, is KAGVTQTPRYLIKTRGQQVTLSCSPISGHRSVSWYQQTPGQGLQFLFEYFSETQRNKGNFPGRFSGRQFSNSRSEMNVSTLELGDSALYLCASQEAGFSYNEQFFGPGTRLTVL.

CDR3 amino acids: CASSPGLAGQNEQFF. CDR3 DNA: TGCGCCAGCAGCCCGGGACTAGCGGGGCAAAATGAGCAGTTCTTC. The chain combines TRBV5-1 with TRBJ2-1; the match to TRBD2 covers 13 bases. This CDR3 comprises 15 residues. Germline loops: CDR1 SGHRS, CDR2 YFSETQ. J lost 7 bases, V lost 4 bases, and 5 bases had no gene match.

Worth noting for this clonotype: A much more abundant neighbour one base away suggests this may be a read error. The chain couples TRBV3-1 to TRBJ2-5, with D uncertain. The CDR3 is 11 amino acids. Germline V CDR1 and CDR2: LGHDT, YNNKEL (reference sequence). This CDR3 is CAGSYLETQYF. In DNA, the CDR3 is TGTGCCGGCAGCTATTTGGAGACCCAGTACTTC.

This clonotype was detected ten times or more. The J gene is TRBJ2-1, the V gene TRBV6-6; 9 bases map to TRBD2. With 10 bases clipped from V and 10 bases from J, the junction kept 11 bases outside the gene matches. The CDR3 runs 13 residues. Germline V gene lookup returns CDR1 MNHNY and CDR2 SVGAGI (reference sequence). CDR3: CATLAGAPGEQFF. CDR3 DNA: TGTGCCACCTTAGCGGGGGCCCCCGGGGAGCAGTTCTTC.

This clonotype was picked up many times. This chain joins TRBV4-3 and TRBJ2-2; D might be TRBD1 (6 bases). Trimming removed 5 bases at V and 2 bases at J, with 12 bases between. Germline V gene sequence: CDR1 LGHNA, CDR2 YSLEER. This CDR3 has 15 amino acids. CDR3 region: CASSYRDTNTGELFF. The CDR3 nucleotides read TGCGCCAGCAGCTACCGGGACACTAACACCGGGGAGCTGTTTTTT.

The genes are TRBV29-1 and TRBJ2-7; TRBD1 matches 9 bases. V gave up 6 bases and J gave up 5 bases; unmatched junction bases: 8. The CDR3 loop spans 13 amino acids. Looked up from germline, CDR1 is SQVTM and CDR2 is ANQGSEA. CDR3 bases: TGCAGCGTCCCGGGACAGGGTTTGAACGAGCAGTACTTC. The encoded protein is CSVPGQGLNEQYF.

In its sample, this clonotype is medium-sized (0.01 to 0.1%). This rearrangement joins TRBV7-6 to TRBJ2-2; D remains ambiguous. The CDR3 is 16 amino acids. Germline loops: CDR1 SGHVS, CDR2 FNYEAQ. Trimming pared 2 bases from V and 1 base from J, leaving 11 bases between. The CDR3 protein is CASSLLAGLNTGELFF. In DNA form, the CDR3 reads TGTGCCAGCAGCTTATTAGCAGGCCTGAACACCGGGGAGCTGTTTTTT.

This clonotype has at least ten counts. For the CDR3, the DNA is TGTGCCAGCAGACTCGACAGACAGCAAGAGACCCAGTACTTC. It codes for CASRLDRQQETQYF. The chain employs TRBV5-4 and TRBJ2-5, with D possibly being TRBD1 (5 bases). V dropped 5 bases and J dropped 2 bases, with 13 bases sitting between them. This CDR3 has 14 residues. Germline-derived CDR1 and CDR2 are SGHNT and YYREEE (reference sequence).

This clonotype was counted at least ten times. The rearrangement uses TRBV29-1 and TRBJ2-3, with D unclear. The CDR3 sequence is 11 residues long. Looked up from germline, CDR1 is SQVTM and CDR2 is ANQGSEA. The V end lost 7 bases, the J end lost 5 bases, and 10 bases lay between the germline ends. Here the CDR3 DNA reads TGCAGCGGATCTACTGGAGATACGCAGTATTTT. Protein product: CSGSTGDTQYF.

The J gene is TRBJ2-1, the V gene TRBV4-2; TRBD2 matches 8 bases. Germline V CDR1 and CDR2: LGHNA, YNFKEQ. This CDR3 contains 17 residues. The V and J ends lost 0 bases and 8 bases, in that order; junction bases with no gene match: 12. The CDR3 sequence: CASSQESAGGLLYEQFF. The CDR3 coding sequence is TGTGCCAGCAGCCAAGAAAGTGCGGGGGGCCTACTTTATGAGCAGTTCTTC.

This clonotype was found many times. CDR3 sequence reads: CASSILVGTEAFF. CDR3 DNA: TGTGCCAGCAGTATCCTGGTCGGCACTGAAGCTTTCTTT. The chain links TRBV28 to TRBJ1-1; D is uncertain. Trimming stripped 5 bases from V and 4 bases from J, with 11 bases between. CDR3 length equals 13 residues. Germline V CDR1 and CDR2: MDHEN, SYDVKM.

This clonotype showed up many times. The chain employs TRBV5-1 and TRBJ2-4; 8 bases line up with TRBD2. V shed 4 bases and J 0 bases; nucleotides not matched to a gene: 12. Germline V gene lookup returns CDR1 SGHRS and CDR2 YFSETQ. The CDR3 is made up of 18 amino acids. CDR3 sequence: CASSPRAGAPGAKNIQYF. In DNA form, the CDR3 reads TGCGCCAGCAGCCCGCGAGCGGGGGCCCCGGGAGCCAAAAACATTCAGTACTTC.

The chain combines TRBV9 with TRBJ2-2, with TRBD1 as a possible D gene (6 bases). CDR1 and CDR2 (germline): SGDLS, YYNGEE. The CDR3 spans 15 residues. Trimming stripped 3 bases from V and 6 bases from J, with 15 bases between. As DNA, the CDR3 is TGTGCCAGCAGCGGAGTACAGGGAGCCGCCGGGGAGCTGTTTTTT. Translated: CASSGVQGAAGELFF.

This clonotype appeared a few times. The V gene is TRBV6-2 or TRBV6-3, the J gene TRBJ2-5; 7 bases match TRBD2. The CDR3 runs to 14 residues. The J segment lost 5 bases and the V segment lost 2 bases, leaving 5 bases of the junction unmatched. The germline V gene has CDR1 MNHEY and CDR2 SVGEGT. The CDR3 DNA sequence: TGTGCCAGCAGTTACGCCAGCGGGGCGGAGACCCAGTACTTC. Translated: CASSYASGAETQYF.

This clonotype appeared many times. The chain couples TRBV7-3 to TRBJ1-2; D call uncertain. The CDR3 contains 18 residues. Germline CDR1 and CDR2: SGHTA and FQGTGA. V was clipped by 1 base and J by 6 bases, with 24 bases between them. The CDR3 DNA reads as TGTGCCAGCAGCTTAATGGGGATAGTACTAGGTCCGGGAAATGGCTACACCTTC. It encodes CASSLMGIVLGPGNGYTF.

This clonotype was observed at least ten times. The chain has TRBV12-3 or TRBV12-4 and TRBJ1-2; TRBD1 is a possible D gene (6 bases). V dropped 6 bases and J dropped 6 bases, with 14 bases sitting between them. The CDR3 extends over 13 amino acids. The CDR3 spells CASSPGTSHGYTF. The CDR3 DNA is TGTGCCAGCAGCCCCGGGACATCCCATGGCTACACCTTC.

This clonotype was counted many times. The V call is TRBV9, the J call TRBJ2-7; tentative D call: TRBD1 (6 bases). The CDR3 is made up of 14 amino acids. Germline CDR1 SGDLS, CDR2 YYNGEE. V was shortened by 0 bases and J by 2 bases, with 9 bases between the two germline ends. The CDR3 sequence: CASSVDGTPYEQYF. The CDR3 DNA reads TGTGCCAGCAGCGTAGATGGGACACCCTACGAGCAGTACTTC.

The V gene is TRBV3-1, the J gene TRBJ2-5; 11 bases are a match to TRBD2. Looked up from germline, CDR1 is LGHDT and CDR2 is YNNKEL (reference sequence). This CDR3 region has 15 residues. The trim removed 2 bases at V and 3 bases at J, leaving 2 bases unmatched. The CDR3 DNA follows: TGTGCCAGCAGCCAACAGGGACTAGCGGAAGAGACCCAGTACTTC. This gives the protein CASSQQGLAEETQYF.

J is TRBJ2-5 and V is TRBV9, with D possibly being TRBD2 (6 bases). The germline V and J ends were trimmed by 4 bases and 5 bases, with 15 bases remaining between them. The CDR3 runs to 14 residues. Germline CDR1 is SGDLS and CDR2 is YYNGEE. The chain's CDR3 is CASSPIGGMETQYF. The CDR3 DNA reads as TGTGCCAGCAGCCCAATTGGGGGGATGGAGACCCAGTACTTC.

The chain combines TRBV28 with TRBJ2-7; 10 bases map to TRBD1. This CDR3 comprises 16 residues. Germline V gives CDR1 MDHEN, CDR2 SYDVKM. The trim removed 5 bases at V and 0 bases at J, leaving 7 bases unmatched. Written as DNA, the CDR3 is TGTGCCAGCAGTCTGTCGACAGGGGGCGCCTCCTACGAGCAGTACTTC. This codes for CASSLSTGGASYEQYF.

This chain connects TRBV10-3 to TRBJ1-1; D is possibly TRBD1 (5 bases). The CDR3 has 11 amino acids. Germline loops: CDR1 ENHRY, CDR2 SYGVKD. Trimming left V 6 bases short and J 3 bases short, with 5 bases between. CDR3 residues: CAISRDTEAFF. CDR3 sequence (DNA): TGTGCCATCAGCAGGGACACTGAAGCTTTCTTT.

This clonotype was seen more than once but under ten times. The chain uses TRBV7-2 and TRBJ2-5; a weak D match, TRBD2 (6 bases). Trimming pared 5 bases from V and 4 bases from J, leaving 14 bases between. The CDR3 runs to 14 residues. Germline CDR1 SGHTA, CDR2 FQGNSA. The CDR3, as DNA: TGTGCCAGCAGCCCCTTGGGGGGTTCAGAGACCCAGTACTTC. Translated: CASSPLGGSETQYF.